This T cell receptor beta chain comes out of a study of monozygotic twins with cystic fibrosis. Study-level background: Libraries were built from three micrograms of fragmented DNA using approximately 16 PCR cycles. Study-wide results and caveats: Nucleotide-identical clonotype sharing was significantly higher within monozygotic CF twin pairs than between unrelated CF individuals. J usage was most co-twin-similar in 8 of 16 pairs, V in 13.

Data came from immunoSEQ multiplex PCR; TCRdb stores just in-frame clones and leaves some out. The repertoire holds under 20,000 clones, with 91% as singletons. Details on this clone: Antigen specificity is unknown.

Germline CDR1 reads SGDLS; CDR2 reads YYNGEE. CDR3 length: 15 residues. V gave up 3 bases and J gave up 2 bases, with 14 bases separating them. Material for sequencing was blood. The chain uses TRBV9 and TRBJ1-1; D may be TRBD1 (5 bases). This TCR derives from a girl aged 2 to 10 with cystic fibrosis. CDR3 loop: CASSDPIQGNTEAFF. The DNA for the CDR3 is TGTGCCAGCAGCGACCCAATCCAGGGAAACACTGAAGCTTTCTTT.